This T cell receptor beta chain originates from a study of shared clonotypes between healthy human individuals. Donors were healthy HIV-negative adults without recently reported acute infections or vaccinations. Data came from immunoSEQ multiplex PCR; TCRdb stores just in-frame clones and leaves some out. The data contain approximately 2.4 million clones, approximately 96% of them singletons. Germline V gene lookup returns CDR1 SGHRS and CDR2 YFSETQ. V dropped 0 bases and J dropped 7 bases, with 11 bases sitting between them. This CDR3 has 13 residues. The origin of this receptor is a man aged 18 to 35 in good health. The specimen was naive CD4+ T cells sorted from blood. Sample subset: CD45RA+ positively selected. This chain uses TRBV5-1 with TRBJ2-7; TRBD1 is a possible D gene (5 bases). The CDR3 nucleotides are TGCGCCAGCAGCTTGGCTCCAGGGCCAGAGCAGTACTTC. Residues: CASSLAPGPEQYF.